What follows describes a single TCR beta chain. As originally analysed: Amplification of reference gene primers was used by the study to estimate nucleated cell counts. Profiling relied on immunoSEQ multiplex PCR, and the TCRdb table lists in-frame clones only, not all of them. Clone size and V and J calls were adopted from that table, with D and trimming inferred from the DNA. Counted here are 160,000 or so clones, around 81% occurring once; the ten biggest clones make up about 11%. The entry originates in a study of blood T cell repertoires in COVID-19. Study-level information: The United States, Italy and Spain were the sources of the acute and convalescent COVID-19 samples. Sources were T cells, B-cell-depleted T cells, or PBMCs; the material itself was cDNA or gDNA.

Germline CDR1 reads SNHLY; CDR2 reads FYNNEI. Trimming removed 6 bases at V and 3 bases at J, with 11 bases between. The CDR3 runs 13 residues. The receptor was derived from a man in his fifties or sixties with active or convalescent COVID-19. The chain combines TRBV2 with TRBJ1-2; a possible D gene is TRBD1 (6 bases). The source material was peripheral blood. The chain's CDR3 is CASSRGTDYGYTF. The CDR3 coding sequence is TGTGCCAGCAGCAGGGGAACGGACTATGGCTACACCTTC.